This entry lists 21 T cell receptor beta chains sequenced from one sample in a study of blood T cells in healthy people across ages. Then a second PCR, running roughly 7 to 12 cycles, was carried out with a sample-barcoded 5' primer and a J-beta primer mix. TCRdb re-analysed the 5' RACE reads in MiXCR, keeping a single row per CDR3 protein. The data contain 700,000 to 800,000 distinct CDR3 sequences, roughly 44% of them singletons. Input material: blood. Every receptor here comes from a woman aged 60-75 years in good health.

This clonotype was picked up many times. This sequence joins TRBV12-3 or TRBV12-4 and TRBJ2-7, with D uncertain. Trimming pared 5 bases from V and 2 bases from J, leaving 16 bases between. The CDR3 covers 15 residues. The DNA of the CDR3 is TGTGCCAGCAGTCTACTACTCCTGGCCCCCTACGAGCAGTACTTC. It specifies CASSLLLLAPYEQYF.

This clonotype was seen a few times. V usage is TRBV20-1 and J usage is TRBJ2-5, with 8 bases lining up with TRBD2. From germline, CDR1 is DFQATT and CDR2 SNEGSKA (reference sequence). J was trimmed by 5 bases and V by 3 bases; bases with no gene match: 5. The CDR3 spans 13 residues. In DNA form, the CDR3 reads TGCAGTGCTAGTGGTAGCGGGGTGGAGACCCAGTACTTC. It encodes CSASGSGVETQYF.

This clonotype was recorded a few times. The chain joins TRBV7-2 to TRBJ2-7; 11 nucleotides line up with TRBD1. The J call may be mistaken, given a closer DNA end match to TRBJ2-5. The CDR3 extends over 14 amino acids. The V gene's germline CDR1 is SGHTA and CDR2 FQGNSA. The DNA of the CDR3 is TGTGCCAGCAGCTGGGACAGGGGGTTAGAGACCCAGTACTTC. Residues: CASSWDRGLETQYF.

The chain uses TRBV12-1 and TRBJ2-6. TRBV12-1 is designated a pseudogene. The length of the CDR3 is 16 residues. CDR3 residues: CASSPRQGAGANVLTF. In DNA, the CDR3 is TGTGCCAGCAGCCCTAGACAGGGCGCTGGGGCCAACGTCCTGACTTTC.

The V gene is TRBV2, the J gene TRBJ2-1; D perhaps matches TRBD2 (7 bases). V shed 1 base and J shed 8 bases, with 12 bases lying between them. This CDR3 spans 14 amino acids. Germline loops: CDR1 SNHLY, CDR2 FYNNEI. This chain's CDR3 is CASSEGGGADEQFF. The CDR3 coding sequence is TGTGCCAGCAGTGAAGGAGGGGGGGCGGATGAGCAGTTCTTC.

The genes are TRBV6-2 or TRBV6-3 and TRBJ1-5; 7 bases line up with TRBD1. CDR3 length equals 17 residues. The V gene's germline CDR1 is MNHEY and CDR2 SVGEGT. Trimming removed 9 bases from V and 6 bases from J; junction bases left unmatched: 20. The CDR3 loop is CASHTGETGFLAQPQHF. The CDR3 DNA follows: TGTGCCAGTCACACCGGAGAGACAGGGTTTCTTGCTCAGCCCCAGCATTTT.

Many counts were recorded for this clonotype. The chain links TRBV7-2 to TRBJ1-1, with D perhaps matching TRBD1 (5 bases). Deletions cut 1 base from V and 0 bases from J, with 6 bases between. Germline assignment: CDR1 SGHTA and CDR2 FQGNSA. CDR3 length equals 14 residues. The CDR3 is CASSLGQLNTEAFF. In nucleotides, the CDR3 is TGTGCCAGCAGCTTAGGACAGTTGAACACTGAAGCTTTCTTT.

The chain couples TRBV18 to TRBJ2-7; 9 bases match TRBD2. CDR3 length equals 15 residues. V lost 5 bases, J lost 0 bases, and 5 bases stayed unmatched. Germline loops: CDR1 KGHSH, CDR2 LQKENI. Written as DNA, the CDR3 is TGTGCCAGCTCAGTTCTAGCGGGAAGCTCCTACGAGCAGTACTTC. It translates to CASSVLAGSSYEQYF.

The chain links TRBV12-3 or TRBV12-4 to TRBJ1-1; 9 bases line up with TRBD1. This CDR3 is built from 14 residues. Losses at the gene ends were 5 bases for V and 3 bases for J; bases not matched to a gene: 4. CDR3 residues: CASSTRDRDTEAFF. The CDR3 DNA is TGTGCCAGCAGTACCCGGGACAGGGACACTGAAGCTTTCTTT.

The rearrangement links TRBV19 to TRBJ2-1; no reliable D call. This CDR3 has 16 amino acids. Trimming shortened V by 0 bases and J by 10 bases, and 19 bases separated the two germline ends. Germline V gene lookup returns CDR1 LNHDA and CDR2 SQIVND (reference sequence). The CDR3 loop reads CASSIEVVRSTMEQFF. The CDR3 nucleotides read TGTGCCAGTAGTATAGAGGTCGTTCGCAGCACAATGGAGCAGTTCTTC.

Worth noting for this clonotype: Given a much more abundant clone one base away, this may be a read error. This rearrangement joins TRBV5-1 to TRBJ2-3; D is unclear. This CDR3 contains 11 residues. The germline CDR1 and CDR2 sequences are SGHRS and YFSETQ. The CDR3: CASSATDAQYF. Here the CDR3 DNA reads TGCGCCAGCAGCGCCACAGATGCGCAGTATTTT.

V and J are TRBV5-1 and TRBJ2-1; D is possibly TRBD1 (6 bases). V was clipped by 1 base and J by 15 bases, with 14 bases between them. Per the germline V gene, CDR1 is SGHRS and CDR2 is YFSETQ. The CDR3 totals 12 residues. CDR3 coding DNA: TGCGCCAGCAGCTTGAAGGGCGCAGGGGCGTTCTTC. It codes for CASSLKGAGAFF.

This clonotype was seen repeatedly, ten times or more. V usage is TRBV14 and J usage is TRBJ2-1; TRBD2 aligns across 8 bases. This CDR3 spans 18 amino acids. V shed 4 bases and J 5 bases; nucleotides not matched to a gene: 16. From germline, CDR1 is SGHDN and CDR2 FVKESK. In nucleotides, the CDR3 is TGTGCCAGCAGCCCCATTGTGCGGGAGGACTTCTTAGACAATGAGCAGTTCTTC. Its protein product is CASSPIVREDFLDNEQFF.

This clonotype was seen a handful of times. The CDR3 spells CATSDPSTSEELFF. DNA of the CDR3: TGTGCCACCAGTGACCCTTCAACCTCCGAGGAACTGTTTTTT. The gene calls are TRBV24-1 and TRBJ1-4, with D unclear. The CDR3 totals 14 residues. V was clipped by 4 bases and J by 12 bases, with 17 bases between them. The germline CDR1 and CDR2 sequences are KGHDR and SFDVKD.

This sequence joins TRBV30 and TRBJ1-1; TRBD1 is a possible D gene (6 bases). The ends were cut back, 3 bases at V and 7 bases at J, with 9 bases in the middle. This CDR3 is built from 11 residues. Germline V lookup: CDR1 GTSNPN, CDR2 SVGIG (reference sequence). The CDR3 coding sequence is TGTGCCTGGAGCTCAGGGGTTGAAGCTTTCTTT. It yields the protein CAWSSGVEAFF. The full variable domain, rest sourced from reference TRBV30 and TRBJ1-1, is SQTIHQWPATLVQPVGSPLSLECTVEGTSNPNLYWYRQAAGRGLQLLFYSVGIGQISSEVPQNLSASRPQDRQFILSSKKLLLSDSGFYLCAWSSGVEAFFGQGTRLTVV.

There are a few counts of this clonotype. The chain uses TRBV28 and TRBJ2-3; 10 bases are shared with TRBD2. The CDR3 covers 16 residues. V trimming: 3 bases; J trimming: 4 bases; junction bases outside the gene matches: 7. CDR1 is MDHEN and CDR2 is SYDVKM in the germline V gene. The chain's CDR3 is CASSLKAGGLADTQYF. The DNA for the CDR3 is TGTGCCAGCAGTTTGAAAGCGGGGGGGCTAGCAGATACGCAGTATTTT.

This clonotype occurred a few times. The chain uses TRBV12-3 or TRBV12-4 and TRBJ2-5, with unresolved D. The V end lost 1 base, the J end lost 1 base, and 4 bases lay between the germline ends. The CDR3 totals 13 residues. CDR3 sequence: CASSLVIQETQYF. In DNA form, the CDR3 reads TGTGCCAGCAGTTTAGTAATCCAAGAGACCCAGTACTTC.

The gene calls are TRBV7-9 and TRBJ2-3, with no clear D. The CDR3 runs 15 residues. From germline, CDR1 is SEHNR and CDR2 FQNEAQ (reference sequence). V was clipped by 2 bases and J by 2 bases, with 11 bases between them. This chain's CDR3 is CASSLNGQNTDTQYF. The CDR3 nucleotides read TGTGCCAGCAGCTTAAATGGGCAGAACACAGATACGCAGTATTTT.

This sequence joins TRBV5-6 and TRBJ2-3; 13 nucleotides match TRBD2. Germline CDR1 and CDR2: SGHDT and YYEEEE. The CDR3 has 17 amino acids. Trimming removed 2 bases from V and 3 bases from J; junction bases left unmatched: 6. Written as DNA, the CDR3 is TGTGCCAGCAGCTTCACTAGCGGGGGGGTTGTGACAGATACGCAGTATTTT. This codes for CASSFTSGGVVTDTQYF.

This chain uses TRBV13 with TRBJ1-5, with a tentative D call TRBD1 (6 bases). The germline V gene has CDR1 PRHDT and CDR2 FYEKMQ (reference sequence). The CDR3 spans 16 residues. V was pared by 0 bases and J by 7 bases, with 16 bases between. The CDR3 spells CASSLGLGRGDQPQHF. CDR3 sequence (DNA): TGTGCCAGCAGCTTAGGCTTGGGCAGGGGCGACCAGCCCCAGCATTTT.

This clonotype has a count of ten or more. The J gene is TRBJ2-1, the V gene TRBV6-5, with 11 positions matching TRBD2. CDR1 is MNHEY, CDR2 SVGAGI, per germline. Losses at the gene ends were 7 bases for V and 8 bases for J; bases not matched to a gene: 10. The CDR3 is 15 residues long. In DNA, the CDR3 is TGTGCCAGCACCACACTAGCGGGGGCGATCGATGAGCAGTTCTTC. Amino acids: CASTTLAGAIDEQFF.